A selection of T cell receptor beta chains follows, all from one sample in a study of T-cell reconstitution after alpha-beta-depleted transplantation in children. TCRdb itself ran the PCR reads through MiXCR, one entry per CDR3 protein. Of about 610,000 distinct CDR3 sequences in the sample, roughly a tenth were seen once. The sample in question was PBMCs from the stem cell graft donor, obtained from the stem cell graft. The receptor source for this set is a human donor who donated a stem cell graft to a child with acute myeloid leukemia. Each CDR3 is given with its conserved first and last residue. A D gene is named only where the DNA matches it firmly. Only part of the rows carry a size: once, few, many, or a class if the clone is expanded.

D	V	size	J	DNA	CDR3
TRBD2	TRBV5-1	many	TRBJ2-7	TGCGCCAGCAGCCCGGAGGGGACTAGCGGAGGGTACGAGCAGTACTTC	CASSPEGTSGGYEQYF
NA	TRBV28	few	TRBJ2-3	TGTGCCAGCATAGAAGATTATACGCAGTATTTT	CASIEDYTQYF
TRBD2	TRBV6-2/TRBV6-3	many	TRBJ2-3	TGTGCCAGCACCGGGACTACCGTCCGATACACAGATACGCAGTATTTT	CASTGTTVRYTDTQYF
NA	TRBV7-2	few	TRBJ1-2	TGTGCCAGCAACCCCCAACAGGGACTCTATGGCTACACCTTC	CASNPQQGLYGYTF
TRBD2	TRBV29-1	few	TRBJ2-1	TGCAGCGTCCCGGGACTAGCTTTTAATGAGCAGTTCTTC	CSVPGLAFNEQFF
NA	TRBV11-2	few	TRBJ1-5	TGTGCCAGCAGCTTAGGGATAGAGTCTTATCAGCCCCAGCATTTT	CASSLGIESYQPQHF
NA	TRBV15	few	TRBJ2-3	TGTGCCACCAGCAGAGTTCGGGAACTAATTTCAGATACGCAGTATTTT	CATSRVRELISDTQYF
NA	TRBV12-3/TRBV12-4	NA	TRBJ1-2	TGTGCCAGCAGACGTTGGAGCAGGGTCTATGGCTACACCTTC	CASRRWSRVYGYTF
TRBD1	TRBV15	few	TRBJ1-4	TGTGCCACCAGCGGGGGACAGGGGGCGTATGCAACTAATGAAAAACTGTTTTTT	CATSGGQGAYATNEKLFF
TRBD2	TRBV6-2/TRBV6-3	many	TRBJ2-3	TGTGCCAGCAGTTACGGACTAGCGGGAGGGAACACAGATACGCAGTATTTT	CASSYGLAGGNTDTQYF
NA	TRBV5-1	NA	TRBJ1-1	TGCGCCAGCAGCGTCGGGACGGACCCTGAAGCTTTCTTT	CASSVGTDPEAFF
NA	TRBV10-3	many	TRBJ2-1	TGTGCCATCAGTGAGAGTGGGGGAAATGAGCAGTTCTTC	CAISESGGNEQFF
NA	TRBV4-3	NA	TRBJ2-6	TGCGCCAGCAGCCAGATCGGGGCCGGGGCCAACGTCCTGACTTTC	CASSQIGAGANVLTF
TRBD1	TRBV28	NA	TRBJ1-4	TGTGCCAGCAGTTACCACAGGGGCGGCGGTGAAAAACTGTTTTTT	CASSYHRGGGEKLFF
TRBD2	TRBV20-1	few	TRBJ2-1	TGCAGTGCTAGAGGACTAGCGGTTTCCTACAATGAGCAGTTCTTC	CSARGLAVSYNEQFF
NA	TRBV20-1	NA	TRBJ2-2	TGCAGTGCTAGAGATCACATATTCAACACCGGGGAGCTGTTTTTT	CSARDHIFNTGELFF